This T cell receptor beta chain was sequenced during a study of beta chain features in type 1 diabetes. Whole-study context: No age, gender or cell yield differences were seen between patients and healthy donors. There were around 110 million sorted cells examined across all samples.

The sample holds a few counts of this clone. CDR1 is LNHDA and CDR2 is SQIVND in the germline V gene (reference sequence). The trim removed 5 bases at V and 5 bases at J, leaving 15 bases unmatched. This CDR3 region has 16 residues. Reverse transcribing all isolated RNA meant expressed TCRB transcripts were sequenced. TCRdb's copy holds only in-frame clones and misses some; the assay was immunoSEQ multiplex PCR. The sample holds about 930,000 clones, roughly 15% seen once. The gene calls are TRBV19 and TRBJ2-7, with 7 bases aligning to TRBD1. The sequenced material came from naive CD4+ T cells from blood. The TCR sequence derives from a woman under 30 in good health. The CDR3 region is CASSPLFGQERDEQYF. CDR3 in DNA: TGTGCCAGTAGTCCCTTGTTCGGACAGGAACGGGACGAGCAGTACTTC.